The 26 T cell receptor beta chains below were found in one sample sequenced in a study of regulatory T cells in long-lasting Graves disease. Regarding time point: persistent/refractory GD, antithyroid drugs over 5 years with positive TRAb. Construction of the TCR library relied on RNA isolated from PBMCs. Researchers made TCR beta libraries by using iRepertoire HTBI primers and running Arm-PCR on CDR3 regions. From the multiplex PCR reads, TCRdb called clonotypes with MiXCR, one entry per CDR3 protein. The table includes about 400,000 distinct CDR3 sequences, less than 25% detected once. Sequences were derived from peripheral blood mononuclear cells (PBMCs), sampled when the disease was refractory, from a patient treated with antithyroid drugs. The receptors originated from a female donor with Graves disease.

This clonotype showed up just a few times. This chain uses TRBV5-8 with TRBJ1-5, with 9 bases aligning to TRBD1. The CDR3 is 15 residues long. V gave up 3 bases and J gave up 7 bases; unmatched junction bases: 8. Germline V gene lookup returns CDR1 SGHTS and CDR2 YDEGEE. CDR3 nucleotide sequence: TGTGCCAGCAGCTCGCGGGACAGGGTGGGACAGCCCCAGCATTTT. It is translated as CASSSRDRVGQPQHF.

The chain is built from TRBV20-1 and TRBJ1-2; D gene unclear. Trimming removed 6 bases at V and 7 bases at J, with 18 bases between. CDR1 is DFQATT and CDR2 is SNEGSKA in the germline V gene (reference sequence). The CDR3 covers 13 residues. The CDR3 is CSAQPSPLGGYTF. The CDR3 DNA reads as TGCAGTGCCCAGCCAAGTCCCCTCGGTGGCTACACCTTC.

This clonotype showed up just a few times. The V call is TRBV10-3, the J call TRBJ2-2; D perhaps matches TRBD2 (7 bases). Germline lookup yields CDR1 ENHRY and CDR2 SYGVKD. Trimming cost V 3 bases and J 6 bases, with 17 bases left between them. This CDR3 contains 16 residues. In DNA, the CDR3 is TGTGCCATCAGTGATCTTATCGGGGGGCCGGCCGGGGAGCTGTTTTTT. This codes for CAISDLIGGPAGELFF.

As for this clonotype: A much larger clone differs by one base, so this may be a read error. J is TRBJ1-2 and V is TRBV7-8, with a possible D match to TRBD1 (5 bases). The germline V gene has CDR1 SGHVS and CDR2 FQNEAQ. CDR3 size: 12 residues. The CDR3 spells CASSAPSRGCTF. The CDR3, as DNA: TGTGCCAGCAGCGCCCCCTCGCGGGGCTGCACCTTC.

This rearrangement joins TRBV6-1 to TRBJ2-2; tentative D call: TRBD2 (6 bases). Germline V gene sequence: CDR1 MNHNS, CDR2 SASEGT. Trimming took off 7 bases at V and 4 bases at J, with 13 bases between the two ends. This CDR3 is built from 14 residues. The CDR3 reads CASILRGGTGELFF. Here the CDR3 DNA reads TGTGCCAGCATCTTGAGGGGAGGCACCGGGGAGCTGTTTTTT.

The gene calls are TRBV20-1 and TRBJ2-7, with 7 nucleotides matching TRBD2. Germline values: CDR1 DFQATT, CDR2 SNEGSKA (reference sequence). With 6 bases clipped from V and 5 bases from J, the junction kept 7 bases outside the gene matches. The CDR3 is 12 amino acids. The CDR3 DNA follows: TGCAGTGCGGGCGGGAGTTACGACGAGCAGTACTTC. Translated, it gives CSAGGSYDEQYF.

This clonotype turned up a few times. This chain connects TRBV19 to TRBJ1-5; possibly TRBD1 for D (5 bases). Germline CDR1 is LNHDA and CDR2 is SQIVND (reference sequence). V was shortened by 3 bases and J by 0 bases, with 9 bases between the two germline ends. The CDR3 totals 15 residues. CDR3 in DNA: TGTGCCAGTAGTATGGAGGGGTATAGCAATCAGCCCCAGCATTTT. Its translation: CASSMEGYSNQPQHF.

This clonotype was counted at least ten times. V usage is TRBV11-2 and J usage is TRBJ2-3; maybe TRBD1 (6 bases). The CDR3 spans 13 residues. CDR1 is SGHAT, CDR2 FQNNGV, per germline. V lost 5 bases, J lost 8 bases, and 14 bases lay in between. The CDR3 DNA follows: TGTGCCAGCAGCCACAACAGGGAAGGTACGCAGTATTTT. Translation: CASSHNREGTQYF.

This clonotype was recorded at least ten times. The V call is TRBV6-1, the J call TRBJ1-1; D ambiguous. Germline lookup yields CDR1 MNHNS and CDR2 SASEGT. This CDR3 is built from 14 residues. Trimming cost V 6 bases and J 1 base, with 12 bases left between them. This CDR3 reads CASSSDNQNTEAFF. In DNA form, the CDR3 reads TGTGCCAGCAGCTCCGATAACCAGAACACTGAAGCTTTCTTT.

This chain joins TRBV25-1 and TRBJ1-2, with D perhaps matching TRBD1 (6 bases). V lost 8 bases to trimming and J lost 8 bases, with 21 bases between them. The CDR3 loop spans 14 amino acids. Germline V lookup: CDR1 MGHDK, CDR2 SYGVNS. As DNA, the CDR3 is TGTGCCAGCTCCGGGACAACCGGCAATGTAGGCTACACCTTC. It translates to CASSGTTGNVGYTF.

This clonotype has at least ten counts. The chain joins TRBV28 to TRBJ1-1; 7 positions agree with TRBD1. The V gene's germline CDR1 is MDHEN and CDR2 SYDVKM. The CDR3 runs to 14 residues. Losses at the gene ends were 5 bases for V and 0 bases for J; bases not matched to a gene: 3. Here the CDR3 reads CASSEGAMNTEAFF. The CDR3 DNA sequence: TGTGCCAGCAGTGAGGGGGCGATGAACACTGAAGCTTTCTTT.

The chain carries TRBV29-1 and TRBJ1-1; D gene ambiguous. The V end lost 6 bases, the J end lost 2 bases, and 13 bases lay between the germline ends. The germline gives CDR1 SQVTM, CDR2 ANQGSEA. The CDR3 has 13 amino acids. CDR3 residues: CSVRATTNTEAFF. The CDR3 DNA sequence: TGCAGCGTCCGCGCGACCACTAACACTGAAGCTTTCTTT.

In its sample, this clonotype was seen many times. V and J are TRBV12-3 or TRBV12-4 and TRBJ2-7; D possibly corresponds to TRBD1 (5 bases). Trimming removed 6 bases at V and 0 bases at J, with 24 bases between. The CDR3 is 18 amino acids. The CDR3 region has the DNA TGTGCCAGCAGCTACAGGCCCACCCCTCCCCTGAGCTCCTACGAGCAGTACTTC. Its translation is CASSYRPTPPLSSYEQYF.

This clonotype was seen at least ten times. The chain employs TRBV2 and TRBJ2-7; weak D call: TRBD1 (6 bases). V lost 5 bases, J lost 0 bases, and 11 bases lay in between. The CDR3 consists of 14 residues. Germline V lookup: CDR1 SNHLY, CDR2 FYNNEI. The CDR3, as DNA: TGTGCCAGCAGTCCACCGACAGGCTCCTACGAGCAGTACTTC. Translated: CASSPPTGSYEQYF. Full variable domain (rest looked up from reference TRBV2 and TRBJ2-7): EPEVTQTPSHQVTQMGQEVILRCVPISNHLYFYWYRQILGQKVEFLVSFYNNEISEKSEIFDDQFSVERPDGSNFTLKIRSTKLEDSAMYFCASSPPTGSYEQYFGPGTRLTVT.

The V and J genes are TRBV4-1 and TRBJ2-5; D perhaps matches TRBD2 (8 bases). Germline V gene sequence: CDR1 MGHRA, CDR2 YSYEKL. The V end lost 1 base, the J end lost 7 bases, and 19 bases lay between the germline ends. CDR3 length equals 16 residues. The CDR3 DNA follows: TGCGCCAGCAGCCAAGGACAGGGACTAGAATGGGGGACCCAGTACTTC. It is translated as CASSQGQGLEWGTQYF.

Ten or more counts support this clonotype. This chain connects TRBV7-2 to TRBJ2-7, with a weak D call TRBD2 (6 bases). Germline V gene data show CDR1 as SGHTA and CDR2 as FQGNSA. The CDR3 sequence is 14 residues long. V was trimmed by 9 bases and J by 2 bases, leaving 17 bases between them. CDR3 loop: CASSPGGAPYEQYF. DNA of the CDR3: TGTGCCAGTTCCCCTGGCGGGGCCCCCTACGAGCAGTACTTC.

This clonotype has ten or more counts. V usage is TRBV11-3 and J usage is TRBJ2-7; 7 nucleotides match TRBD2. Germline assignment: CDR1 SGHNT and CDR2 YENEEA. This CDR3 is 16 amino acids long. With 0 bases clipped from V and 4 bases from J, the junction kept 9 bases outside the gene matches. The CDR3 DNA follows: TGTGCCAGCAGCTTAGAGCGGGGGAACGGGAGTTACGAGCAGTACTTC. This translates into CASSLERGNGSYEQYF.

The V gene is TRBV9, the J gene TRBJ2-2, with 9 bases lining up with TRBD2. This CDR3 is 16 amino acids long. Germline V gene lookup returns CDR1 SGDLS and CDR2 YYNGEE. The V gene end was trimmed by 0 bases and the J gene end by 4 bases; junction bases not matched to a gene: 4. DNA of the CDR3: TGTGCCAGCAGCGTAGTGGCTAGCGGGGTCACCGGGGAGCTGTTTTTT. Translated: CASSVVASGVTGELFF.

V and J are TRBV29-1 and TRBJ2-5; maybe TRBD2 (6 bases). The germline gives CDR1 SQVTM, CDR2 ANQGSEA. Trimming cost V 6 bases and J 2 bases, with 19 bases left between them. The CDR3 length is 15 residues. The CDR3 nucleotides are TGCAGCGTCCCCTCTCTTCGTAGCGGACAAGAGACCCAGTACTTC. Amino acids: CSVPSLRSGQETQYF.

This clonotype was counted only a few times. The rearrangement joins TRBV7-3 to TRBJ1-2; D ambiguous. The germline gives CDR1 SGHTA, CDR2 FQGTGA. The CDR3 length is 12 residues. V gave up 11 bases and J gave up 1 base, with 11 bases separating them. CDR3 in DNA: TGTGCCCTCATACTGGGTAACTATGGCTACACCTTC. This sequence encodes CALILGNYGYTF.

This clonotype has just a few counts. This chain links TRBV7-2 with TRBJ1-1, with D maybe TRBD1 (6 bases). Trimming pared 5 bases from V and 7 bases from J, leaving 17 bases between. Germline loops: CDR1 SGHTA, CDR2 FQGNSA. The CDR3 is 14 amino acids. Here the CDR3 reads CASSRTRTAGEAFF. DNA of the CDR3: TGTGCCAGCAGCCGAACCCGGACAGCCGGTGAAGCTTTCTTT.

This clonotype was observed many times. This chain links TRBV18 with TRBJ1-2; no clear D. The V gene's germline CDR1 is KGHSH and CDR2 LQKENI. V dropped 0 bases and J dropped 6 bases, with 11 bases sitting between them. The CDR3 sequence is 14 residues long. In DNA, the CDR3 is TGTGCCAGCTCACCACCGGTGGGAGTGGATGGCTACACCTTC. Residues: CASSPPVGVDGYTF.

The rearrangement joins TRBV20-1 to TRBJ1-5; D not certain. There are 9 residues in the CDR3. Germline CDR1 DFQATT, CDR2 SNEGSKA (reference sequence). V lost 5 bases and J lost 6, with 2 bases in between. The CDR3: CSAGQPQHF. The CDR3 DNA follows: TGCAGTGCTGGTCAGCCCCAGCATTTT.

This clonotype was counted at least ten times. This rearrangement joins TRBV7-2 to TRBJ1-2; no reliable D call. Germline CDR1 reads SGHTA; CDR2 reads FQGNSA. V was pared by 1 base and J by 3 bases, with 12 bases between. The CDR3 has 15 residues. CDR3 sequence: CASSLVGGNYYGYTF. CDR3 DNA sequence: TGTGCCAGCAGCTTAGTGGGCGGAAACTACTATGGCTACACCTTC.

This chain uses TRBV20-1 with TRBJ1-1; a weak D match, TRBD1 (6 bases). V lost 5 bases and J 5 bases, leaving 18 bases between the germline ends. The CDR3 has 14 amino acids. CDR1 and CDR2 (germline): DFQATT, SNEGSKA (reference sequence). The CDR3 protein is CSAPRGGQGTEAFF. The CDR3, as DNA: TGCAGTGCTCCGAGAGGGGGGCAAGGAACTGAAGCTTTCTTT.

The V gene is TRBV20-1, the J gene TRBJ2-6; TRBD2 agrees at 7 bases. The J segment lost 2 bases and the V segment lost 1 base, leaving 20 bases of the junction unmatched. The CDR3 has 21 residues. CDR1 DFQATT and CDR2 SNEGSKA come from the germline V gene (reference sequence). Here the CDR3 reads CSARAPLGLVDGMAGANVLTF. CDR3 DNA: TGCAGTGCTAGAGCGCCGCTCGGACTAGTCGACGGTATGGCTGGGGCCAACGTCCTGACTTTC.